The TCR beta chain described here comes from a study of CD8 T cells in ankylosing spondylitis. Each CDR3 protein is one row after TCRdb ran MiXCR on the 5' RACE reads. The table has 150,000 to 200,000 distinct CDR3 sequences, 15% to 20% seen once. Note on this clonotype: Its target is unknown.

Findings of the study overall: Matched ankylosing spondylitis synovial fluid reportedly contained a significantly enriched population of disease-linked clones. Earlier work had already found some motif variants in reactive arthritis synovial fluid and blood.

This CDR3 has 12 amino acids. CDR1 is SQVTM, CDR2 ANQGSEA, per germline. The ends were cut back, 3 bases at V and 6 bases at J, with 9 bases in the middle. This sequence was found in a male donor between 5 and 35 years old with ankylosing spondylitis or in good health (not recorded which). The chain recombines TRBV29-1 with TRBJ2-1, with D maybe TRBD2 (5 bases). The material sequenced was blood, either unsorted or a sorted T cell fraction (not recorded which). CDR3 in DNA: TGCAGCGTTGATCGACTAAGCAATGAGCAGTTCTTC. Translation: CSVDRLSNEQFF.